This TCR beta chain came from a study of cytomegalovirus exposure and HLA in healthy donors. The V gene's germline CDR1 is LNHDA and CDR2 SQIVND (reference sequence). CDR3 size: 15 residues. Germline trimming cut 9 bases from V and 4 bases from J; bases unmatched to any gene: 14. The PCR contained 60 Vbeta and 13 Jbeta primers. In the authors' workflow: The count from a later analysis was about 80 million unique TCR beta chains, some 9.9 million of them shared. Repertoires were generated with immunoSEQ multiplex PCR, while TCRdb's copy carries only in-frame clones and drops some. That table supplies the V and J calls and clone size; D and trimming were determined from the DNA. The sample lists about 61,000 clones, roughly 90% occurring once.

The clonotype was recovered from a man aged 25-45 years in good health and CMV-seropositive. V gene TRBV19 combines with J gene TRBJ1-1; the match to TRBD1 covers 7 bases. Input material: PBMCs. The CDR3 region has the DNA TGTGCCAGCCCTCCCGACAGGGAAAGGGGCACTGAAGCTTTCTTT. Amino acids: CASPPDRERGTEAFF.